These 19 T cell receptor beta chains were sequenced from one sample in a study of graft-versus-host responses after intestinal transplantation. Using immunoSEQ multiplex PCR, the repertoire was profiled, and TCRdb retains in-frame clones only, with some absent. The repertoire holds fewer than 5,500 clones, about two thirds seen once, with 37% in the top ten. The source material was PBMCs, sampled 300 to 340 days after intestinal transplant. The receptors shown here come from a human patient who received an intestinal transplant, so some T cells may come from the graft donor.

This chain connects TRBV4-3 to TRBJ1-2; D ambiguous. V was clipped by 0 bases and J by 0 bases, with 5 bases between them. The CDR3 has 14 amino acids. Germline lookup yields CDR1 LGHNA and CDR2 YSLEER. This CDR3 reads CASSQDRANYGYTF. DNA of the CDR3: TGCGCCAGCAGCCAAGATCGGGCTAACTATGGCTACACCTTC.

The rearrangement links TRBV19 to TRBJ1-5, with 7 bases aligning to TRBD1. This CDR3 contains 16 residues. V dropped 7 bases and J dropped 4; count of bases not matched to a gene: 13. Germline V gene sequence: CDR1 LNHDA, CDR2 SQIVND (reference sequence). The CDR3 reads CASTPRQGGTNQPQHF. The CDR3 coding sequence is TGTGCCAGTACCCCCCGACAGGGAGGGACGAATCAGCCCCAGCATTTT.

This clone was seen more than once but under ten times. The rearrangement joins TRBV21-1 to TRBJ2-5; the D call TRBD2 from the table was never checked on the DNA. TRBV21-1 is flagged as a pseudogene. The CDR3 extends over 17 amino acids. For the CDR3, the DNA is TGTGCCAGCAGAGCACTAGCGGGGGGCCGAAACCAAGAGACCCAGTACTTC. Translation: CASRALAGGRNQETQYF.

This chain joins TRBV6-1 and TRBJ1-1, with a possible D match to TRBD1 (5 bases). Germline lookup yields CDR1 MNHNS and CDR2 SASEGT. The CDR3 covers 14 residues. V was clipped by 5 bases and J by 1 base, with 11 bases between them. The CDR3: CASSRGPPNTEAFF. The CDR3 DNA is TGTGCCAGCAGTCGGGGACCCCCGAACACTGAAGCTTTCTTT.

The chain has TRBV7-6 and TRBJ1-2; D unclear. V dropped 1 base and J dropped 4 bases, with 16 bases sitting between them. Germline loops: CDR1 SGHVS, CDR2 FNYEAQ. This CDR3 region has 16 residues. The CDR3, as DNA: TGTGCCAGCAGCTTAGACCATGAATCTAAGACCTATGGCTACACCTTC. It is translated as CASSLDHESKTYGYTF.

J is TRBJ1-4 and V is TRBV5-1; D uncertain. V was cut by 0 bases and J by 8 bases, with 14 bases left in between. There are 15 residues in the CDR3. The germline gives CDR1 SGHRS, CDR2 YFSETQ. This CDR3 is CASSLAGRPSEKLFF. DNA of the CDR3: TGCGCCAGCAGCTTGGCCGGCCGCCCAAGCGAAAAACTGTTTTTT.

This clone occurred once. This chain links TRBV7-2 with TRBJ2-7; D is possibly TRBD1 (6 bases). This CDR3 is 14 amino acids long. CDR1 and CDR2 (germline): SGHTA, FQGNSA. The V gene lost 4 bases and the J gene lost 6 bases, with 16 bases spanning the gap. In nucleotides, the CDR3 is TGTGCCAGCAGCTCCGGGACATTTGGTGGCGAGCAGTACTTC. Amino acids: CASSSGTFGGEQYF.

The chain couples TRBV12-5 to TRBJ1-2; D is unresolved. The CDR3 covers 15 residues. V shed 2 bases and J shed 5 bases, with 15 bases lying between them. Germline CDR1 LGHNT, CDR2 FRNRAP. Written as DNA, the CDR3 is TGTGCTAGTGGTTTGATACCCACTCGAGGGTATGGCTACACCTTC. Amino acids: CASGLIPTRGYGYTF.

The genes are TRBV4-3 and TRBJ2-1; D unresolved. Per germline, CDR1 LGHNA and CDR2 YSLEER. This CDR3 spans 16 amino acids. Trimming removed 0 bases from V and 2 bases from J, with 11 bases in between. The CDR3 DNA is TGCGCCAGCAGCCAAGAATGGTTTTTGACCTACAATGAGCAGTTCTTC. Its protein is CASSQEWFLTYNEQFF.

J is TRBJ2-7 and V is TRBV4-1; 11 bases are a match to TRBD2. This CDR3 has 16 residues. J lost 3 bases, V lost 1 base, and 5 bases had no gene match. Germline CDR1 is MGHRA and CDR2 is YSYEKL. In nucleotides, the CDR3 is TGCGCCAGCAGCCAAGTTACTAGCGGGGGCCTCTACGAGCAGTACTTC. It codes for CASSQVTSGGLYEQYF.

CDR3 sequence (DNA): TGTGCCAGAAGCCCGCCCCCACACTCCTACAATGAGCAGTTCTTC. Its translation: CARSPPPHSYNEQFF. The chain uses TRBV5-3 and TRBJ2-1; D gene ambiguous. TRBV5-3 is an open reading frame, and its role is uncertain. V was trimmed by 4 bases and J by 0 bases, leaving 11 bases between them. The CDR3 spans 15 residues.

V usage is TRBV30 and J usage is TRBJ1-2; 7 bases match TRBD1. V trimming: 0 bases; J trimming: 6 bases; junction bases outside the gene matches: 7. This CDR3 is 14 amino acids long. Germline V lookup: CDR1 GTSNPN, CDR2 SVGIG (reference sequence). DNA of the CDR3: TGTGCCTGGAGTGTTTTTTTTACAGGGGATGGCTACACCTTC. This translates into CAWSVFFTGDGYTF.

This chain uses TRBV19 with TRBJ2-2; D gene ambiguous. V was cut by 1 base and J by 5 bases, with 8 bases left in between. CDR1 and CDR2 (germline): LNHDA, SQIVND (reference sequence). This CDR3 comprises 14 residues. DNA of the CDR3: TGTGCCAGTAGTATAGTGGGTCGGACCGGGGAGCTGTTTTTT. Translated: CASSIVGRTGELFF.

The chain links TRBV4-3 to TRBJ2-5; D uncertain. The CDR3 loop spans 15 amino acids. V gave up 0 bases and J gave up 1 base, with 9 bases separating them. Germline assignment: CDR1 LGHNA and CDR2 YSLEER. CDR3 in DNA: TGCGCCAGCAGCCAAGATTTTAGGGCCCAAGAGACCCAGTACTTC. Protein product: CASSQDFRAQETQYF.

Remarks on this clone: The junction and the germline gene differ at one end; a read error may be behind it. The gene calls are TRBV4-3 and TRBJ2-7, with D tentatively TRBD1 or TRBD2 (5 bases each). CDR1 is LGHNA and CDR2 is YSLEER in the germline V gene. The CDR3 covers 12 residues. The CDR3 nucleotides read TGCGCCAGCAGCCAAGATGGGGACCTCTTGAACTTC. Translating gives CASSQDGDLLNF.

V gene TRBV11-3 combines with J gene TRBJ2-7; D is perhaps TRBD1 or TRBD2 (5 bases each). Germline V CDR1 and CDR2: SGHNT, YENEEA. The ends were cut back, 6 bases at V and 0 bases at J, with 15 bases in the middle. This CDR3 has 15 amino acids. CDR3 sequence reads: CASSPRWGNSYEQYF. The CDR3 region has the DNA TGTGCCAGCAGTCCCAGATGGGGGAACTCCTACGAGCAGTACTTC.

The V gene is TRBV19, the J gene TRBJ1-2; D is ambiguous. Germline assignment: CDR1 LNHDA and CDR2 SQIVND (reference sequence). CDR3 size: 17 residues. With 6 bases removed from V and 4 bases from J, the gap between germline ends came to 24 bases. The CDR3 here is CASSPTTGELARYGYTF. CDR3 DNA sequence: TGTGCCAGTAGCCCTACGACTGGGGAACTGGCACGCTATGGCTACACCTTC. Looking up the rest from reference TRBV19 and TRBJ1-2 gives the full variable domain: DGGITQSPKYLFRKEGQNVTLSCEQNLNHDAMYWYRQDPGQGLRLIYYSQIVNDFQKGDIAEGYSVSREKKESFPLTVTSAQKNPTAFYLCASSPTTGELARYGYTFGSGTRLTVV.

This clone was seen only a few times. The chain carries TRBV6-4 and TRBJ1-1; D perhaps matches TRBD1 (5 bases). Germline CDR1 is MRHNA and CDR2 is SNTAGT. V shed 2 bases and J shed 5 bases, with 12 bases lying between them. This CDR3 is built from 14 residues. CDR3 DNA sequence: TGTGCCAGCAGTGACGACGGTGAGGGGACTGAAGCTTTCTTT. This codes for CASSDDGEGTEAFF.

This clone was observed once. The chain links TRBV7-9 to TRBJ2-5; 7 positions agree with TRBD1. The J call may be in error: the DNA end matches TRBJ2-7 better. Germline V gives CDR1 SEHNR, CDR2 FQNEAQ (reference sequence). This CDR3 has 16 residues. The CDR3 sequence is CASSLSRDRILYEQYF. Here the CDR3 DNA reads TGTGCCAGCAGCTTAAGCCGGGACAGAATACTCTACGAGCAGTACTTC.